The 14 T cell receptor beta chains in this list originate from one sample, sequenced in a study of vaccination and CD4 T cells after COVID-19. The Oncomine TCR Beta short-read assay generated sequence data from the DNA of cultured CD4+ T cells. In TCRdb, the PCR reads were re-called with MiXCR into one record per CDR3 protein. The sample has some 8,000 distinct CDR3 sequences; over 45% are singletons. The treatment is: roughly 10-day PBMC culture with coronavirus spike peptide pools or control peptides (ViraFEST assay). Their cognate antigens are unknown. Sequenced input: CD4+ T cells from blood, cultured in vitro. All receptors come from a human donor who had recovered from COVID-19.

V is TRBV2 and J is TRBJ2-5, with D perhaps assigned TRBD1 or TRBD2 (5 bases each). The CDR3 runs 13 residues. Germline lookup yields CDR1 SNHLY and CDR2 FYNNEI. With 4 bases removed from V and 5 bases from J, the gap between germline ends came to 11 bases. The CDR3 loop reads CASSAGTWETQYF. DNA of the CDR3: TGTGCCAGCAGTGCAGGGACGTGGGAGACCCAGTACTTC.

V gene TRBV20-1 combines with J gene TRBJ2-6, with D tentatively TRBD1 or TRBD2 (6 bases each). V lost 7 bases, J lost 1 base, and 20 bases lay in between. In germline, CDR1 is DFQATT, CDR2 SNEGSKA (reference sequence). The CDR3 is 17 residues long. The CDR3 sequence is CSVLRRGEGSGANVLTF. The CDR3, as DNA: TGCAGTGTTTTGAGGAGGGGGGAAGGATCTGGGGCCAACGTCCTGACTTTC.

This clonotype has a handful of counts. The J gene is TRBJ1-6, the V gene TRBV2; D ambiguous. Germline V gene data show CDR1 as SNHLY and CDR2 as FYNNEI. The V and J ends lost 5 bases and 5 bases respectively, with 10 bases between them. This CDR3 has 14 amino acids. CDR3 bases: TGTGCCAGCAGTTTCGCTGGTAATAATTCACCCCTCCACTTT. Its protein product is CASSFAGNNSPLHF.

This clonotype was seen once. The rearrangement uses TRBV27 and TRBJ2-5; 9 nucleotides align to TRBD2. The CDR3 loop spans 17 amino acids. J lost 0 bases, V lost 3 bases, and 8 bases had no gene match. From germline, CDR1 is MNHEY and CDR2 SMNVEV (reference sequence). The CDR3 region is CASSFSPGLANQETQYF. DNA for the CDR3: TGTGCCAGCAGTTTCTCTCCGGGACTAGCCAACCAAGAGACCCAGTACTTC.

This clonotype is judged medium-sized. The genes are TRBV6-1 and TRBJ1-5; D is unresolved. V lost 6 bases and J lost 0, with 12 bases in between. CDR1 and CDR2 from the germline V gene are MNHNS and SASEGT. The CDR3 loop spans 15 amino acids. CDR3 DNA sequence: TGTGCCAGCAGGGTCCGGGGTCGTAGCAATCAGCCCCAGCATTTT. This sequence encodes CASRVRGRSNQPQHF.

A few counts support this clonotype. This chain links TRBV19 with TRBJ2-7; 12 bases fit TRBD2. V lost 4 bases, J lost 7 bases, and 8 bases stayed unmatched. Germline lookup yields CDR1 LNHDA and CDR2 SQIVND (reference sequence). This CDR3 spans 15 amino acids. The CDR3 loop reads CASSTQGLAGPEQYF. The CDR3, as DNA: TGTGCCAGTAGTACCCAAGGACTAGCGGGGCCTGAGCAGTACTTC.

This clonotype was seen only a few times. The rearrangement uses TRBV2 and TRBJ1-2; D remains ambiguous. Germline loops: CDR1 SNHLY, CDR2 FYNNEI. Trimming took off 8 bases at V and 4 bases at J, with 17 bases between the two ends. The CDR3 is made up of 14 amino acids. The CDR3 nucleotides read TGTGCCAGCTTGGACCCGGGAAAGACCTATGGCTACACCTTC. Its protein is CASLDPGKTYGYTF. The full variable domain, its missing parts supplied by reference TRBV2 and TRBJ1-2, is EPEVTQTPSHQVTQMGQEVILRCVPISNHLYFYWYRQILGQKVEFLVSFYNNEISEKSEIFDDQFSVERPDGSNFTLKIRSTKLEDSAMYFCASLDPGKTYGYTFGSGTRLTVV.

This clonotype was seen more than once but under ten times. The CDR3 reads CASSEARDIQYF. The DNA for the CDR3 is TGTGCCAGCAGTGAAGCGAGGGACATTCAGTACTTC. The chain recombines TRBV6-1 with TRBJ2-4, with D perhaps matching TRBD2 (5 bases). The V gene's germline CDR1 is MNHNS and CDR2 SASEGT. The CDR3 extends over 12 amino acids. The V end lost 0 bases, the J end lost 8 bases, and 5 bases lay between the germline ends.

This clonotype occurred once. The rearrangement uses TRBV11-2 and TRBJ2-3; D is undetermined. Trimming stripped 3 bases from V and 2 bases from J, with 6 bases between. Germline CDR1 SGHAT, CDR2 FQNNGV. The CDR3 is made up of 13 amino acids. In nucleotides, the CDR3 is TGTGCCAGCAGCTTCGGTTACACAGATACGCAGTATTTT. Its protein product is CASSFGYTDTQYF. The full variable domain, in which reference TRBV11-2 and TRBJ2-3 provide the parts outside the CDR3, is EAGVAQSPRYKIIEKRQSVAFWCNPISGHATLYWYQQILGQGPKLLIQFQNNGVVDDSQLPKDRFSAERLKGVDSTLKIQPAKLEDSAVYLCASSFGYTDTQYFGPGTRLTVL.

In its sample, this clonotype was seen a few times. The chain has TRBV7-2 and TRBJ2-3; TRBD1 or TRBD2 may be the D gene (5 bases each). This CDR3 has 14 residues. V shed 1 base and J shed 7 bases, with 12 bases lying between them. CDR1 SGHTA and CDR2 FQGNSA come from the germline V gene. This chain's CDR3 is CASSLVGWGNTQYF. The CDR3 DNA follows: TGTGCCAGCAGCTTAGTGGGGTGGGGGAATACGCAGTATTTT.

The chain carries TRBV19 and TRBJ2-1; 11 bases map to TRBD2. This CDR3 has 16 amino acids. V lost 4 bases to trimming and J lost 1 base; unmatched junction nucleotides: 3. CDR1 LNHDA and CDR2 SQIVND come from the germline V gene (reference sequence). CDR3 sequence: CASSKTSGASYNEQFF. In DNA form, the CDR3 reads TGTGCCAGTAGTAAGACTAGCGGGGCGTCCTACAATGAGCAGTTCTTC.

The J gene is TRBJ2-3, the V gene TRBV5-8; D not certain. This CDR3 region has 14 residues. From germline, CDR1 is SGHTS and CDR2 YDEGEE. The ends were cut back, 4 bases at V and 1 base at J, with 10 bases in the middle. CDR3 nucleotide sequence: TGTGCCAGCAGCACGGAATGGGGCACAGATACGCAGTATTTT. Translated: CASSTEWGTDTQYF.

In its sample, this clonotype is medium-sized. The V call is TRBV2, the J call TRBJ2-3; TRBD1 agrees at 7 bases. This CDR3 has 15 residues. Germline CDR1 is SNHLY and CDR2 is FYNNEI. Trimming cost V 5 bases and J 1 base; bases outside gene matches: 6. The CDR3 DNA sequence: TGTGCCAGCAGTCCGACAGGGACCCGCACAGATACGCAGTATTTT. Translated, it gives CASSPTGTRTDTQYF.

This chain links TRBV30 with TRBJ2-7; no firm D call. CDR1 and CDR2 from the germline V gene are GTSNPN and SVGIG (reference sequence). The V end lost 0 bases, the J end lost 3 bases, and 15 bases lay between the germline ends. CDR3 size: 15 residues. The CDR3, as DNA: TGTGCCTGGAGTGTCGAGGCAGGCCGTAACTACGAGCAGTACTTC. Protein product: CAWSVEAGRNYEQYF.